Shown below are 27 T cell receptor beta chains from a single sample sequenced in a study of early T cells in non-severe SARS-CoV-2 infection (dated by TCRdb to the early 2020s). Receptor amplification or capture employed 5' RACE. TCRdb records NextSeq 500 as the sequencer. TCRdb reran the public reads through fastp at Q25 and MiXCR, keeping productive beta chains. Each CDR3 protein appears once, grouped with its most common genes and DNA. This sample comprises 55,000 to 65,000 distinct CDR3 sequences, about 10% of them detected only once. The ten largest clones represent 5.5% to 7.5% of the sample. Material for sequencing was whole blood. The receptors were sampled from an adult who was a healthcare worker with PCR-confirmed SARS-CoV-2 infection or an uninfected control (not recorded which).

Here the CDR3 reads CASSFSRLAGEWAEYQETQYF. Here the CDR3 DNA reads TGTGCCAGCAGCTTTAGTAGGCTAGCGGGAGAGTGGGCCGAGTATCAAGAGACCCAGTACTTC. The rearrangement links TRBV7-9 to TRBJ2-5; 10 nucleotides align to TRBD2. The germline V gene encodes CDR1 SEHNR and CDR2 FQNEAQ (reference sequence). Losses at the gene ends were 3 bases for V and 2 bases for J; bases not matched to a gene: 21. The CDR3 covers 21 residues.

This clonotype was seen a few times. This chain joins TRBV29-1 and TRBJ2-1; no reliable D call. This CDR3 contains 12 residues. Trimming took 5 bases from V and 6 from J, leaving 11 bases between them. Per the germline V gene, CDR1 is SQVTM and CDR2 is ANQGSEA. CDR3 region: CSVLFSTNEQFF. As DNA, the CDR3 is TGCAGCGTTCTCTTCTCAACCAATGAGCAGTTCTTC.

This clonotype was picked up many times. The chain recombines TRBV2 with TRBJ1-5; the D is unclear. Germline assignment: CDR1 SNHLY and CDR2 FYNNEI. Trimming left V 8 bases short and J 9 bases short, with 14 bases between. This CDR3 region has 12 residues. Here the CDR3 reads CASSYAILPQHF. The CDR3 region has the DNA TGTGCCAGCTCCTACGCAATTCTGCCCCAGCATTTT. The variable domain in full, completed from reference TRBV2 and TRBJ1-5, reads EPEVTQTPSHQVTQMGQEVILRCVPISNHLYFYWYRQILGQKVEFLVSFYNNEISEKSEIFDDQFSVERPDGSNFTLKIRSTKLEDSAMYFCASSYAILPQHFGDGTRLSIL.

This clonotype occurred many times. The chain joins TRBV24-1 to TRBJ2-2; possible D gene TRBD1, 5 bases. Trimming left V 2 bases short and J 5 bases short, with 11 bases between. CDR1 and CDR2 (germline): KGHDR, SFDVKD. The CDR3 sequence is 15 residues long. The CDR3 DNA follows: TGTGCCACCAGTGATTCCCCCAAGGGGACCGGGGAGCTGTTTTTT. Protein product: CATSDSPKGTGELFF.

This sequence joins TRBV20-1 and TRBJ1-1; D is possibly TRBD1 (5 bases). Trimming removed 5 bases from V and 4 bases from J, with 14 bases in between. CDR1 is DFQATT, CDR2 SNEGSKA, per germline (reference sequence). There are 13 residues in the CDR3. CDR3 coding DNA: TGCAGTGCTCCAGGGAGCGAGGTCACTGAAGCTTTCTTT. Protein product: CSAPGSEVTEAFF.

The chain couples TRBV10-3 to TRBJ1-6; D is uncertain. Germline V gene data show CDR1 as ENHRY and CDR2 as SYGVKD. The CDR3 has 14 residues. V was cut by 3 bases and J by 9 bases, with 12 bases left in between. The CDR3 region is CAISEGSGTSPLHF. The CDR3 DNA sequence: TGTGCCATCAGTGAAGGTTCAGGAACTTCACCCCTCCACTTT.

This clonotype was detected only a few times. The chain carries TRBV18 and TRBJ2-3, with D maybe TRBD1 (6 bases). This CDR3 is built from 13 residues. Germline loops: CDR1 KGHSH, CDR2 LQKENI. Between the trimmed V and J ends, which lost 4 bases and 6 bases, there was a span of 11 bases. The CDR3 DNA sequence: TGTGCCAGCTCACAACAGGGCGCGGATACGCAGTATTTT. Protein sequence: CASSQQGADTQYF.

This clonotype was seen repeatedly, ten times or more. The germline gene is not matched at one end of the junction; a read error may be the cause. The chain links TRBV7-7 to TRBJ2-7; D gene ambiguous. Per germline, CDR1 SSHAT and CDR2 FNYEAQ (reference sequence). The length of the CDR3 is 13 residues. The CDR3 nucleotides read TGTGCTAGCAGCTTAGATCAAGTAGGGGAGCAGTACTTC. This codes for CASSLDQVGEQYF. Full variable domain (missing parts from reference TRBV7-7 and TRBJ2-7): GAGVSQSPRYKVTKRGQDVTLRCDPISSHATLYWYQQALGQGPEFLTYFNYEAQPDKSGLPSDRFSAERPEGSISTLTIQRTEQRDSAMYRCASSLDQVGEQYFGPGTRLTVT.

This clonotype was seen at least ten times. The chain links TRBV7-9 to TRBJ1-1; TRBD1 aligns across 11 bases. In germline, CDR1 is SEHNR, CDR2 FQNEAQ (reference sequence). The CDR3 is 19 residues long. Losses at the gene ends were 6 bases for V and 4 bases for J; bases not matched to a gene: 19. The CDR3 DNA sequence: TGTGCCAGCAGTCCTCTTACCCCCGGGACAGGGGGAATAGGCACTGAAGCTTTCTTT. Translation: CASSPLTPGTGGIGTEAFF.

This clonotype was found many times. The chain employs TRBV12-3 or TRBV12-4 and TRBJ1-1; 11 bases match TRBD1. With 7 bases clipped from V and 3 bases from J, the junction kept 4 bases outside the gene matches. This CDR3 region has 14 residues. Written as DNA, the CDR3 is TGTGCCAGCACCTGGGACAGGGGGTACACTGAAGCTTTCTTT. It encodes CASTWDRGYTEAFF.

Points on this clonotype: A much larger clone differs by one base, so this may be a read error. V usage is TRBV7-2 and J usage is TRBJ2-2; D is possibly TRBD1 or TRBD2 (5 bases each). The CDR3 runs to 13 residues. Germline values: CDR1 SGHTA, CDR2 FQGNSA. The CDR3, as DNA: TGTGCCAGCAGCCCAGGAATAGTCAGGGAGCTGCTTTTT. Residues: CASSPGIVRELLF.

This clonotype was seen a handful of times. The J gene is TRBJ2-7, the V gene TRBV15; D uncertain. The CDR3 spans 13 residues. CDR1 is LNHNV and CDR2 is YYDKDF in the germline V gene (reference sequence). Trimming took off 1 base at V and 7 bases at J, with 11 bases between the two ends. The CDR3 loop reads CATSRGASREQYF. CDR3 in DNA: TGTGCCACCAGCAGAGGGGCGTCGCGTGAGCAGTACTTC.

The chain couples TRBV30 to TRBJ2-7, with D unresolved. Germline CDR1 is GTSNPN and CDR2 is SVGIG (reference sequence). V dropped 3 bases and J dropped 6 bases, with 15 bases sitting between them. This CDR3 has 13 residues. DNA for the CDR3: TGTGCCTGGAGCCTCGGTTCACTGGGCGAGCAGTACTTC. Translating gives CAWSLGSLGEQYF.

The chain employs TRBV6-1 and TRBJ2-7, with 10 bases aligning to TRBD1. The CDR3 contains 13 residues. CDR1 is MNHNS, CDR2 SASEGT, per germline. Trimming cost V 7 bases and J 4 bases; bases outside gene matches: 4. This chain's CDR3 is CASTRTGGYEQYF. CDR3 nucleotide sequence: TGTGCCAGCACCCGGACAGGGGGATACGAGCAGTACTTC.

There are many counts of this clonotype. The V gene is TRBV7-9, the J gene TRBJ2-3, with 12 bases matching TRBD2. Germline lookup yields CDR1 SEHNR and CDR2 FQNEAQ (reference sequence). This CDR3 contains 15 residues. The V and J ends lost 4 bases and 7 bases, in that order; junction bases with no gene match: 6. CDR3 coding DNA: TGTGCCAGCAGCTCGACTAGCGGGAGAGGCAATACGCAGTATTTT. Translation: CASSSTSGRGNTQYF.

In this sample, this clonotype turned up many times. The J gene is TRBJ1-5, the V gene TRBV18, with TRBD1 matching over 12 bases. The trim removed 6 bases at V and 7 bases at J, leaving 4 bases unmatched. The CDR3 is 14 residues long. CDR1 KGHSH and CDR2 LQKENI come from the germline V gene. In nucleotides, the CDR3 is TGTGCCAGCTCGTCGGGACAGGGGGCACAGCCCCAGCATTTT. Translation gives CASSSGQGAQPQHF.

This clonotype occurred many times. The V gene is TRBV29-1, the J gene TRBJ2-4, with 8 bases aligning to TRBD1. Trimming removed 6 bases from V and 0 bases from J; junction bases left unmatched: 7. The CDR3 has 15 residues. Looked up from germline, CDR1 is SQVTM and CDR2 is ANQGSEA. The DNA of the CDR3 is TGCAGCGTAACGGGACAGGCACTAGCCAAAAACATTCAGTACTTC. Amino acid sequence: CSVTGQALAKNIQYF.

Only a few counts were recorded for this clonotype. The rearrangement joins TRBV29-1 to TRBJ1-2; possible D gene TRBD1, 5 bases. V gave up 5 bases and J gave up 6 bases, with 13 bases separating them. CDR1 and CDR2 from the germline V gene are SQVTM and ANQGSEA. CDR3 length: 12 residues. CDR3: CSVRGGADGYTF. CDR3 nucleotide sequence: TGCAGCGTTAGGGGAGGGGCGGATGGCTACACCTTC.

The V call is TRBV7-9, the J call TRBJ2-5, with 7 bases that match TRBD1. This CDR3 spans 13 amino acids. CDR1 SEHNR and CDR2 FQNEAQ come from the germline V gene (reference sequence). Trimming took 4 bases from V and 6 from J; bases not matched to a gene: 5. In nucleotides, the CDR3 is TGTGCCAGCAGCTACCGGGACAGAAAGACCCAGTACTTC. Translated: CASSYRDRKTQYF.

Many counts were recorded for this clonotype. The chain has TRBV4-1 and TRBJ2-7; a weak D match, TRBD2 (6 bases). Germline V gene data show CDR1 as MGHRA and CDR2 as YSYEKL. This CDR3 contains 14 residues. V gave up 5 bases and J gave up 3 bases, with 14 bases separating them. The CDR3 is CASSYGEAGYEQYF. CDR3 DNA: TGCGCCAGCAGCTACGGGGAGGCTGGCTACGAGCAGTACTTC.

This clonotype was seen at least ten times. The CDR3 DNA reads as TGCAGCGTGAGATCTAGCGGGAGCAGCTACGAGCAGTACTTC. Its translation: CSVRSSGSSYEQYF. This rearrangement joins TRBV29-1 to TRBJ2-7, with TRBD2 matching over 10 bases. Germline V gene lookup returns CDR1 SQVTM and CDR2 ANQGSEA. The CDR3 totals 14 residues. The junction had 8 bases not matched to a gene; V was cut back by 6 bases and J by 3 bases.

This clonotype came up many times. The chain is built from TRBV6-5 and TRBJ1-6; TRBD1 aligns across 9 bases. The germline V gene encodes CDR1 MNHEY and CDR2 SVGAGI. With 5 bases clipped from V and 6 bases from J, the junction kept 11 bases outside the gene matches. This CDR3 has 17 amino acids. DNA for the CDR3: TGTGCCAGCAGTCTTGACTCGGGACAGGGCCCTAATTCACCCCTCCACTTT. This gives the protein CASSLDSGQGPNSPLHF.

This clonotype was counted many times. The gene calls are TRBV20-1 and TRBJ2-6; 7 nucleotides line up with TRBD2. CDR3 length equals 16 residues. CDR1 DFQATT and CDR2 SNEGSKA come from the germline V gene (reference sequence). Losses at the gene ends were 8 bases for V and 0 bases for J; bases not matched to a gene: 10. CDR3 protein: CSTPGGASSGANVLTF. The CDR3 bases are TGCAGTACGCCGGGGGGTGCCAGCTCTGGGGCCAACGTCCTGACTTTC.

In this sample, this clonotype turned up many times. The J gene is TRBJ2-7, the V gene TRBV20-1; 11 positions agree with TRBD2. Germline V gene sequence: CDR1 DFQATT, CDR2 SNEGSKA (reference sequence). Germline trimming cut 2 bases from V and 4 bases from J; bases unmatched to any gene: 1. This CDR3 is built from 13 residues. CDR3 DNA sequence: TGCAGTGCTAGAAGACTAGCGGGGTACGAGCAGTACTTC. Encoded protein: CSARRLAGYEQYF.

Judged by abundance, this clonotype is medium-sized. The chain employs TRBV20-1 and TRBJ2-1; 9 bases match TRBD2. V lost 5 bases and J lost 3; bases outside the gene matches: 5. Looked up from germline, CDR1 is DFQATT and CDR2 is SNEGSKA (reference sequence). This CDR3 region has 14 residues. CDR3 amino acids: CSAESGRYYNEQFF. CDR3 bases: TGCAGTGCTGAAAGCGGGAGGTACTACAATGAGCAGTTCTTC.

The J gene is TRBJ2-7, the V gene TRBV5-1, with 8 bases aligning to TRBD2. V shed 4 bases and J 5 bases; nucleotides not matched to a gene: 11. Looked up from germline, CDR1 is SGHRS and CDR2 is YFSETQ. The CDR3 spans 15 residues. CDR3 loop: CASSPTGTSRDEQYF. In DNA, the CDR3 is TGCGCCAGCAGCCCAACCGGGACTAGTCGGGACGAGCAGTACTTC.

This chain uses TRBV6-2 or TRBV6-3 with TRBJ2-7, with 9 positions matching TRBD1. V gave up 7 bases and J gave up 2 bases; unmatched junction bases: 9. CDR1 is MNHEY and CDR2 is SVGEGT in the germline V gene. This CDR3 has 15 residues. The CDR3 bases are TGTGCCAGCACCCAAGGGACAGGGACTACCTACGAGCAGTACTTC. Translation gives CASTQGTGTTYEQYF.